The TCR beta chain described here comes from a study of shared clonotypes between healthy human individuals. Here immunoSEQ multiplex PCR was the method, and the copy in TCRdb shows in-frame clones only, minus some. Of roughly 1,100,000 clones listed, about 75% are singletons. This CDR3 comprises 13 residues. CDR1 is SGDLS, CDR2 YYNGEE, per germline. V was cut by 4 bases and J by 5 bases, with 12 bases left in between. This clone showed up just a few times. Sequencing was performed on memory CD4+ T cells sorted from blood. Sample subset: CD45RA-negative fraction. This TCR came from a man aged 18 to 30 in good health. This chain uses TRBV9 with TRBJ2-5; the D is unclear. The CDR3 sequence is CASSLGIGETQYF. CDR3 bases: TGTGCCAGCAGCCTCGGAATAGGTGAGACCCAGTACTTC.